This T cell receptor (beta chain) was recovered during a study of shared clonotypes between healthy human individuals. This table comes from immunoSEQ multiplex PCR, and its TCRdb copy is limited to in-frame clones, with some not included. The table has over a million clones, around 75% seen once; the top ten hold roughly 1.5%. The V gene lost 7 bases and the J gene lost 8 bases, with 15 bases spanning the gap. Germline loops: CDR1 MNHEY, CDR2 SVGAGI. The CDR3 loop spans 13 amino acids. This clonotype originated in a man aged 18 to 29 in good health. Sequencing used memory CD4+ T cells sorted from blood. The subset denotes: CD45RA-negative fraction. The chain combines TRBV6-5 with TRBJ2-1, with a tentative D call TRBD1 (5 bases). CDR3 residues: CASTPNQGYEQFF. The CDR3 bases are TGTGCCAGCACTCCTAATCAGGGCTATGAGCAGTTCTTC.